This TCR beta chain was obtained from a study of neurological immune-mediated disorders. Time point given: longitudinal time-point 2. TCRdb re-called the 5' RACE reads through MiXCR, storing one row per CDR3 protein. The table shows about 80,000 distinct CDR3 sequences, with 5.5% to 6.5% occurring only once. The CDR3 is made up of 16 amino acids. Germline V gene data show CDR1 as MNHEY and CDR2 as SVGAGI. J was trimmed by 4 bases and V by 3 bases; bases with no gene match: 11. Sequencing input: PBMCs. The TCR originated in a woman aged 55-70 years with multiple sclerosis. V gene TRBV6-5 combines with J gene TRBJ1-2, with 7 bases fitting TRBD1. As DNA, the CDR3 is TGTGCCAGCAGTTATCAATCGCCCGCAGGGGGCTATGGCTACACCTTC. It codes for CASSYQSPAGGYGYTF.